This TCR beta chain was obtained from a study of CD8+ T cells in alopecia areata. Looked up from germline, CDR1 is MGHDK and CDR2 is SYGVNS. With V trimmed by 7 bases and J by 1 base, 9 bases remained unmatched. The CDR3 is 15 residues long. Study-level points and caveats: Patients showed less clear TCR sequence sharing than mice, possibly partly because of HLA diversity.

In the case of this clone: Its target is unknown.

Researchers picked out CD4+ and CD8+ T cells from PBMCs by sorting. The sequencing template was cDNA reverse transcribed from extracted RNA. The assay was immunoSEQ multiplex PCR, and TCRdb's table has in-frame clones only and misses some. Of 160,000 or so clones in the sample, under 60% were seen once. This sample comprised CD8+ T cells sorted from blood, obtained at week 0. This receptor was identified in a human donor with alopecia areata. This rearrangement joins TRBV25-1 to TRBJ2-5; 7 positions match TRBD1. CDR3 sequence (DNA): TGTGCCAGCAAGGCAGGGGGTAACACCCAAGAGACCCAGTACTTC. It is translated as CASKAGGNTQETQYF. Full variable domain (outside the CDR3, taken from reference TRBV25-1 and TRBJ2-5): EADIYQTPRYLVIGTGKKITLECSQTMGHDKMYWYQQDPGMELHLIHYSYGVNSTEKGDLSSESTVSRIRTEHFPLTLESARPSHTSQYLCASKAGGNTQETQYFGPGTRLLVL.